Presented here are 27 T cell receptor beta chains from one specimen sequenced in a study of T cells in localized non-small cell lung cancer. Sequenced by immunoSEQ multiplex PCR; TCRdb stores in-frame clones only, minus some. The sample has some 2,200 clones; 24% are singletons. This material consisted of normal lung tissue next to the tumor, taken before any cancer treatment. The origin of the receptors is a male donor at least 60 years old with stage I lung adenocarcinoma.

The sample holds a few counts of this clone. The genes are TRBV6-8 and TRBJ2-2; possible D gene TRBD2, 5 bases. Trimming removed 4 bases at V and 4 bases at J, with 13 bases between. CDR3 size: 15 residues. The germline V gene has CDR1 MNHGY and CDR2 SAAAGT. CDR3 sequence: CASSSYPRGTGELFF. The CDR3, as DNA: TGTGCCAGCAGTTCTTACCCCCGGGGCACCGGGGAGCTGTTTTTT.

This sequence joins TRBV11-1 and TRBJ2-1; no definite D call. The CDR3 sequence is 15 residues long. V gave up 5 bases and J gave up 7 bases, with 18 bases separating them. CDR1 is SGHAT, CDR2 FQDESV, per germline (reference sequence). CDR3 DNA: TGTGCCAGCAGCCCCGTGAGTGGGTCTCAAAATGAGCAGTTCTTC. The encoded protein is CASSPVSGSQNEQFF.

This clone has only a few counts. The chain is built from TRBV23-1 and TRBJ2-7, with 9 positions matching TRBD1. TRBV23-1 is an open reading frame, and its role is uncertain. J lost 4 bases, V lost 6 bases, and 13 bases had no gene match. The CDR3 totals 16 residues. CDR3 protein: CASSQELGTGSYEQYF. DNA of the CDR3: TGCGCCAGCAGCCAAGAGTTAGGGACAGGGTCTTACGAGCAGTACTTC.

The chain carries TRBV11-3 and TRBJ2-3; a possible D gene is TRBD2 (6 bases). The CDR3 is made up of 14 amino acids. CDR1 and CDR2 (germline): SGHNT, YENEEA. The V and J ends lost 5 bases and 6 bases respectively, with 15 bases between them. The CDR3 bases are TGTGCCAGCAGCCCCGCGACTAGAGGGGATACGCAGTATTTT. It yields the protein CASSPATRGDTQYF.

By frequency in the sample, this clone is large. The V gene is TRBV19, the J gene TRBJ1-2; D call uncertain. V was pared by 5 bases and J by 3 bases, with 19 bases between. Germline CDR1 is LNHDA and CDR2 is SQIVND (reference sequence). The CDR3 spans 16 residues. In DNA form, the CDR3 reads TGTGCCAGTAGTTCCTTCGCCAGTCGGATCCACTATGGCTACACCTTC. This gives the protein CASSSFASRIHYGYTF. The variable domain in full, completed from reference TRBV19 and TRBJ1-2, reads DGGITQSPKYLFRKEGQNVTLSCEQNLNHDAMYWYRQDPGQGLRLIYYSQIVNDFQKGDIAEGYSVSREKKESFPLTVTSAQKNPTAFYLCASSSFASRIHYGYTFGSGTRLTVV.

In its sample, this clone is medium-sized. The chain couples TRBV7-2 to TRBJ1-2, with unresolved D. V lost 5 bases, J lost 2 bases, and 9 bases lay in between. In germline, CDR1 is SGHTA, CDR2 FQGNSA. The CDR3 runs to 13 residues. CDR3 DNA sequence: TGTGCCAGCAGCCGTCTAAACAACTATGGCTACACCTTC. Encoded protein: CASSRLNNYGYTF.

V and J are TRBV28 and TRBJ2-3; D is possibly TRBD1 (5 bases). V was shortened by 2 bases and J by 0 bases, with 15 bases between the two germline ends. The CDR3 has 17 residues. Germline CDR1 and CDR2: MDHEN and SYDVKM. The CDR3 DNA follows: TGTGCCAGCAGTTTAACCGACAGCCTAACTAGCACAGATACGCAGTATTTT. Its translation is CASSLTDSLTSTDTQYF.

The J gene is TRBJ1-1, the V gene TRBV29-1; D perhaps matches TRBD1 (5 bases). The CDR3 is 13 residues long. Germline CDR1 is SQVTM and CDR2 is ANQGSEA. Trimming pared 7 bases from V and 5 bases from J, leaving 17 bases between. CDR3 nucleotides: TGCAGCGCACGTATGACGGGGGGGACTGAAGCTTTCTTT. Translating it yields CSARMTGGTEAFF.

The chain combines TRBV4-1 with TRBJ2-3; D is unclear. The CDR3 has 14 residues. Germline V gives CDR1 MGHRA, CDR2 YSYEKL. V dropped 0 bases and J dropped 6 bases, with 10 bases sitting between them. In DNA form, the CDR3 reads TGCGCCAGCAGCCAAGAAGGGATGGTTGATACGCAGTATTTT. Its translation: CASSQEGMVDTQYF.

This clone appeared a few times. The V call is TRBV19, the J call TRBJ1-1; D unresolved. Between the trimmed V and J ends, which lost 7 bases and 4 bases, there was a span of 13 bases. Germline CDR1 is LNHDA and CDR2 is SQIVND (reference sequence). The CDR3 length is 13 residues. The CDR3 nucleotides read TGTGCCAGTAAACACGGGGAGAGCACTGAAGCTTTCTTT. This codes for CASKHGESTEAFF.

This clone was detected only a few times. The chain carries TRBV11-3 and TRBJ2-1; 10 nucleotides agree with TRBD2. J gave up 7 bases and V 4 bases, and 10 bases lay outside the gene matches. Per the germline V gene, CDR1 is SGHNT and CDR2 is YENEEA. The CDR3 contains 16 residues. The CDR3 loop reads CASSSSLAGVRNEQFF. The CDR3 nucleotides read TGTGCCAGCAGCTCCAGTCTAGCGGGGGTCCGGAATGAGCAGTTCTTC.

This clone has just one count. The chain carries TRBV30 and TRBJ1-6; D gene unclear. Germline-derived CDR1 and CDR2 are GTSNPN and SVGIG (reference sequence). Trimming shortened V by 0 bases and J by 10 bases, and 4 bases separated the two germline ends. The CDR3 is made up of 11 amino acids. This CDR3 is CAWSVSSPLHF. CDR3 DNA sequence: TGTGCCTGGAGTGTATCCTCACCCCTCCACTTT.

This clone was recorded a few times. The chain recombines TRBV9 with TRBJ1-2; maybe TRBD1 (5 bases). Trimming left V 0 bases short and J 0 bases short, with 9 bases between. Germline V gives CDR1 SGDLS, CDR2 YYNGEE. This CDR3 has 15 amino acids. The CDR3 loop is CASSVGDSSNYGYTF. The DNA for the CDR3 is TGTGCCAGCAGCGTAGGTGACAGCTCTAACTATGGCTACACCTTC.

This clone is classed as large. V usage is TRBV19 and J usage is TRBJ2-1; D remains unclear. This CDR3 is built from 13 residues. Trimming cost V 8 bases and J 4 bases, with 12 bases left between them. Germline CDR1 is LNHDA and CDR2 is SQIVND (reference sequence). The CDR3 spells CASGRGFYNEQFF. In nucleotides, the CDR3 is TGTGCCAGTGGACGAGGTTTTTACAATGAGCAGTTCTTC.

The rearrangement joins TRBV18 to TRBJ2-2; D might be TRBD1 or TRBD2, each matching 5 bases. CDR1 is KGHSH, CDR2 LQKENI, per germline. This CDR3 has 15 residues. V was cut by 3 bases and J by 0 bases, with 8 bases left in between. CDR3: CASSPGASNTGELFF. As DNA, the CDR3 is TGTGCCAGCTCACCCGGGGCTTCGAACACCGGGGAGCTGTTTTTT. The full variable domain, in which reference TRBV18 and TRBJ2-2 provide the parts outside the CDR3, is NAGVMQNPRHLVRRRGQEARLRCSPMKGHSHVYWYRQLPEEGLKFMVYLQKENIIDESGMPKERFSAEFPKEGPSILRIQQVVRGDSAAYFCASSPGASNTGELFFGEGSRLTVL.

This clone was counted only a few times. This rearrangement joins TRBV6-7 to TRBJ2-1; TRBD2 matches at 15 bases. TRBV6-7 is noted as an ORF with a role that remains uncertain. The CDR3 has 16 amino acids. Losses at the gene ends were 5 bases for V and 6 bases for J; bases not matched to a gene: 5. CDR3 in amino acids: CASSRTSGGERNEQFF. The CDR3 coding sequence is TGTGCCAGCAGTCGGACTAGCGGGGGGGAACGCAATGAGCAGTTCTTC.

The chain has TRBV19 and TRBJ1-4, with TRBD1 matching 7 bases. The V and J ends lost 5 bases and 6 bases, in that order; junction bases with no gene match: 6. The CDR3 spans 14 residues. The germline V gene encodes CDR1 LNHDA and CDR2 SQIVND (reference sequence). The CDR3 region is CASSVTGIYEKLFF. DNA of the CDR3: TGTGCCAGTAGTGTGACAGGGATATATGAAAAACTGTTTTTT.

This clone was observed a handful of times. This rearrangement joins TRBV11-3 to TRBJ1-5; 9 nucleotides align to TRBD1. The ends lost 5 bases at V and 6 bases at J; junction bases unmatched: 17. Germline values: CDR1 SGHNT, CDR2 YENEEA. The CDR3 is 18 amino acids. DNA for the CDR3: TGTGCCAGCAGCCAGGATTGGGACAGGGCCGCTTGGACTCAGCCCCAGCATTTT. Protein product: CASSQDWDRAAWTQPQHF.

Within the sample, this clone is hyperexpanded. DNA for the CDR3: TGTGCCAGCAGCCAACAGAATAGCAATCAGCCCCAGCATTTT. Translation gives CASSQQNSNQPQHF. The J gene is TRBJ1-5, the V gene TRBV6-8, with D unclear. Trimming pared 6 bases from V and 0 bases from J, leaving 9 bases between. Germline-derived CDR1 and CDR2 are MNHGY and SAAAGT. The CDR3 covers 14 residues.

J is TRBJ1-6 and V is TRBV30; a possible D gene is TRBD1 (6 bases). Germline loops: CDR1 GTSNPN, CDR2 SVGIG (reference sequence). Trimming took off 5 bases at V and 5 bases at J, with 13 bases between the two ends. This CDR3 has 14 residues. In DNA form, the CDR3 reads TGTGCCTGGGGACGGGACACCCATAATTCACCCCTCCACTTT. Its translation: CAWGRDTHNSPLHF.

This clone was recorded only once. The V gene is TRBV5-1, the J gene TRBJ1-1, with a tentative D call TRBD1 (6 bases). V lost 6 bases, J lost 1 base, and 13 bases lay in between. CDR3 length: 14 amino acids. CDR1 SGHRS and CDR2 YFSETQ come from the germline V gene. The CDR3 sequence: CASTFATGNTEAFF. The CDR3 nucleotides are TGCGCCAGCACCTTCGCGACAGGGAACACTGAAGCTTTCTTT.

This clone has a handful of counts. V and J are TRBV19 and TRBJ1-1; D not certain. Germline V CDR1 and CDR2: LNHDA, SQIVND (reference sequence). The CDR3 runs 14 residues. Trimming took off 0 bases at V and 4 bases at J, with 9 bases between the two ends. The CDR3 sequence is CASSIDSKGTEAFF. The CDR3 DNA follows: TGTGCCAGTAGTATAGATTCCAAGGGCACTGAAGCTTTCTTT.

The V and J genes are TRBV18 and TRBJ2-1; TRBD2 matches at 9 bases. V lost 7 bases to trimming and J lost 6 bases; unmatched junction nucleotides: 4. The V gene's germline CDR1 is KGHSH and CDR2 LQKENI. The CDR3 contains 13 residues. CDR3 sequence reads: CASLSGGSNEQFF. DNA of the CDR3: TGTGCCAGCTTAAGCGGGGGGTCCAATGAGCAGTTCTTC.

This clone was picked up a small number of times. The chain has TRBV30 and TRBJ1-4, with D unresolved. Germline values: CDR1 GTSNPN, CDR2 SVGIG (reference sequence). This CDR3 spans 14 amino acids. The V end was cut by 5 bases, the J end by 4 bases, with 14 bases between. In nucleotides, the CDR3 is TGTGCCTGGGGAACCGGGATTCTTAATGAAAAACTGTTTTTT. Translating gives CAWGTGILNEKLFF.

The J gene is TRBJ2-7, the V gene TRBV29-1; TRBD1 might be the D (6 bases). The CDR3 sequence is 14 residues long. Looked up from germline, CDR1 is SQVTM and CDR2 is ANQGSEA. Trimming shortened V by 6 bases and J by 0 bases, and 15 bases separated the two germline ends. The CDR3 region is CSVSRDTNSYEQYF. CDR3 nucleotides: TGCAGCGTCAGCCGGGACACAAACTCCTACGAGCAGTACTTC.

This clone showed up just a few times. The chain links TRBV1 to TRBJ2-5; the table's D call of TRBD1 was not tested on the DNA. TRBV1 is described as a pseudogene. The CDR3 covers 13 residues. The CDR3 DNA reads TGCGCCAGCAGCCTACTACAGGGAGAGACCCAGTACTTC. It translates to CASSLLQGETQYF.

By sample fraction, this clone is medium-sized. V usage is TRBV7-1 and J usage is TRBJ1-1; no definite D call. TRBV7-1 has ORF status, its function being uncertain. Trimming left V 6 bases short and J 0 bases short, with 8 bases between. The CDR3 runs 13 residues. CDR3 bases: TGTGCCAGCAGGTTAAGTTTGAACACTGAAGCTTTCTTT. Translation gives CASRLSLNTEAFF.